Given below is one T cell receptor (beta chain) in context. Its specificity is unknown. This sample was taken from a study of T cell repertoires in cytomegalovirus infection. Study at large: As its CMV epitopes, the study selected recently identified HLA-C-restricted and well-studied HLA-B-restricted targets. Public TCR beta signatures indicated both CMV infection and matching HLA type.

Study-wide findings and caveats: Dominating the ex vivo response were HLA-C-restricted CMV-specific TCR beta clonotypes. CMV carriers having the relevant HLA were flagged by cumulative public TCR beta family frequency.

TCRdb itself ran the reads through MiXCR, one entry per CDR3 protein. The table shows about 920,000 distinct CDR3 sequences, with roughly 31% occurring only once. V lost 7 bases to trimming and J lost 4 bases, with 14 bases between them. CDR1 is MNHEY and CDR2 is SVGAGI in the germline V gene. CDR3 length: 13 residues. This clonotype was obtained from a human donor in good health (CMV status not recorded). Some clones in this sample may be carry-over from other donors' samples. This specimen consisted of cultured CD8+ T cells from PBMCs, obtained from culture after CMV antigen stimulation. V gene TRBV6-5 combines with J gene TRBJ2-7; no reliable D call. The CDR3 reads CASNPGEGYEQYV. CDR3 coding DNA: TGTGCCAGCAACCCAGGTGAAGGATACGAGCAGTACGTC.